This T cell receptor beta chain was identified during a study of OX40 agonist ivuxolimab in advanced cancers. The protocol was immunoSEQ multiplex PCR, while the TCRdb copy is restricted to in-frame clones and leaves out a portion. The sample consists of 70,000 to 90,000 clones, 65% to 85% of them appearing once. This clone has only a few counts. Blood sampling took place at baseline, cycle 4 day 1, and cycle 7 day 1. The source is an adult with an advanced solid tumor such as melanoma, head and neck, liver or kidney cancer. The sample was CD4+ or CD8+ T cells sorted from blood, taken in a trial of the OX40 agonist ivuxolimab.

CDR3 nucleotides: TGTGCCAGCAGTGAAGTTTCAGTTATCACCGGGGAGCTGTTTTTT. This translates into CASSEVSVITGELFF. The rearrangement joins TRBV6-1 to TRBJ2-2, with D uncertain. The germline V gene has CDR1 MNHNS and CDR2 SASEGT. Trimming removed 1 base at V and 4 bases at J, with 10 bases between. The CDR3 contains 15 residues.